A selection of T cell receptor beta chains follows, all from one sample in a study of breast tumors, draining lymph nodes, adjacent tissues. TCRdb called the multiplex PCR reads again in MiXCR, with one record for every CDR3 protein. Of about 300,000 distinct CDR3 sequences in the sample, 30% were seen once. Sequences were obtained from axillary lymph node tissue. These receptors were collected from a female donor with breast cancer. Some clones in this sample may be carry-over from other donors' samples. CDR3s include the opening cysteine and the closing phenylalanine or tryptophan. A D gene is named only where the DNA matches it firmly. The size of a clone is reported for some rows only, either as once, few or many, or as a class for expanded clones.

CDR3nt: TGCGCCAGCAGCCCCACGATAACCACAGATACGCAGTATTTT
CDR3aa: CASSPTITTDTQYF
v_gene: TRBV4-3
abundance: many
j_gene: TRBJ2-3
d_gene: .

CDR3nt: TGTGCCAGCAGTCCACGGACTAGCGGTGGGACAGATACGCAGTATTTT
CDR3aa: CASSPRTSGGTDTQYF
v_gene: TRBV6-1
abundance: few
j_gene: TRBJ2-3
d_gene: TRBD2

CDR3nt: TGTGCCAGCAGCCCGGGGGCTAGCGGAAGAAGCACGCAGTATTTT
CDR3aa: CASSPGASGRSTQYF
v_gene: TRBV11-3
abundance: many
j_gene: TRBJ2-3
d_gene: .

CDR3nt: TGCGCCAGCAGGAACGGCCAGGACAGGGGAGATACGCAGTATTTT
CDR3aa: CASRNGQDRGDTQYF
v_gene: TRBV10-1
abundance: .
j_gene: TRBJ2-3
d_gene: TRBD1

CDR3nt: TGTGCCAGTAGTACGGGACTAGCGGGAGGAGTGATCGGGGAGACCCAGTACTTC
CDR3aa: CASSTGLAGGVIGETQYF
v_gene: TRBV7-4
abundance: .
j_gene: TRBJ2-5
d_gene: TRBD2

CDR3nt: TGTGCCAGCGCGCCGTCCTCTGGGACTACTACAGATACGCAGTATTTT
CDR3aa: CASAPSSGTTTDTQYF
v_gene: TRBV6-2/TRBV6-3
abundance: few
j_gene: TRBJ2-3
d_gene: TRBD2

CDR3nt: TGCAGTGCTAGAGCACCTCCGGGACAGGAGGTTACCGGGGAAAAACTGTTTTTT
CDR3aa: CSARAPPGQEVTGEKLFF
v_gene: TRBV20-1
abundance: .
j_gene: TRBJ1-4
d_gene: TRBD1

CDR3nt: TGTGCCTGGAGTCTACGCCGGGACGAGCAGTACTTC
CDR3aa: CAWSLRRDEQYF
v_gene: TRBV30
abundance: .
j_gene: TRBJ2-7
d_gene: .

CDR3nt: TGTGCCAGCAGTGAGCTGACAACTAATGAAAAACTGTTTTTT
CDR3aa: CASSELTTNEKLFF
v_gene: TRBV2
abundance: many
j_gene: TRBJ1-4
d_gene: .

CDR3nt: TGTGCCAGCAGCTTAGAGGGGGGGACCTATGGCTACACCTTC
CDR3aa: CASSLEGGTYGYTF
v_gene: TRBV7-2
abundance: .
j_gene: TRBJ1-2
d_gene: .

CDR3nt: TGTGCCAGCTCCCAAGGGGCGATCGAAAAACTGTTTTTT
CDR3aa: CASSQGAIEKLFF
v_gene: TRBV18
abundance: many
j_gene: TRBJ1-4
d_gene: .

CDR3nt: TGTGCCAGCAGTTACTACATTGGGGGCCAAGAGACCCAGTACTTC
CDR3aa: CASSYYIGGQETQYF
v_gene: TRBV6-6
abundance: many
j_gene: TRBJ2-5
d_gene: .

CDR3nt: TGTGCCAGTAGTCGCCGGCGGCAGCCTACTTTAGGCGAAAAACTGTTTTTT
CDR3aa: CASSRRRQPTLGEKLFF
v_gene: TRBV19
abundance: many
j_gene: TRBJ1-4
d_gene: .

CDR3nt: TGTGCCAGTAGTGTAGCGGGATACCAAGAGACCCAGTACTTC
CDR3aa: CASSVAGYQETQYF
v_gene: TRBV19
abundance: .
j_gene: TRBJ2-5
d_gene: TRBD2

CDR3nt: TGCGCCAGCAGCTTGGCCAGGGCAGGAGATACGCAGTATTTT
CDR3aa: CASSLARAGDTQYF
v_gene: TRBV5-1
abundance: many
j_gene: TRBJ2-3
d_gene: .

CDR3nt: TGTGCCATCAGTGAGGGGGAAAGCTATGGCTACACCTTC
CDR3aa: CAISEGESYGYTF
v_gene: TRBV10-3
abundance: .
j_gene: TRBJ1-2
d_gene: .

CDR3nt: TGTGCCAGCAGCTGGACAGGGATTAATCAGCCCCAGCATTTT
CDR3aa: CASSWTGINQPQHF
v_gene: TRBV6-2/TRBV6-3
abundance: few
j_gene: TRBJ1-5
d_gene: TRBD1

CDR3nt: TGCGCCAGCAGCCAGCTCCCGGGACTAGTGCCCGACGAGCAGTACTTC
CDR3aa: CASSQLPGLVPDEQYF
v_gene: TRBV4-1
abundance: many
j_gene: TRBJ2-7
d_gene: TRBD2

CDR3nt: TGCAGCGTTGAAATAGCGGCAGCTAACTATGGCTACACCTTC
CDR3aa: CSVEIAAANYGYTF
v_gene: TRBV29-1
abundance: .
j_gene: TRBJ1-2
d_gene: .

CDR3nt: TGTGCCAGCAGCCGTGGGAAGGGCGGCTACACCTTC
CDR3aa: CASSRGKGGYTF
v_gene: TRBV3-1
abundance: .
j_gene: TRBJ1-2
d_gene: .

CDR3nt: TGTGCCAGCTCAGAAGACAGGGGGCCCATAGAGACCCAGTACTTC
CDR3aa: CASSEDRGPIETQYF
v_gene: TRBV18
abundance: .
j_gene: TRBJ2-5
d_gene: TRBD1

CDR3nt: TGTGCCAGCAGCTCACAGGGGGCTTGGGGAAACACCATATATTTT
CDR3aa: CASSSQGAWGNTIYF
v_gene: TRBV7-2
abundance: many
j_gene: TRBJ1-3
d_gene: TRBD1

CDR3nt: TGCGCCAGCAGCCCGGAAGGGGCTAGCGATTACTTTCGCGAGCAGTACTTC
CDR3aa: CASSPEGASDYFREQYF
v_gene: TRBV5-1
abundance: many
j_gene: TRBJ2-7
d_gene: .

CDR3nt: TGCGCCAGCAGCTTGGCTAGCGGGAGTAGCACAGATACGCAGTATTTT
CDR3aa: CASSLASGSSTDTQYF
v_gene: TRBV5-1
abundance: few
j_gene: TRBJ2-3
d_gene: TRBD2

CDR3nt: TGCAGTGCTAGCAGCGAAACCGGGACAGGGCTGAGCGAGCAGTTCTTC
CDR3aa: CSASSETGTGLSEQFF
v_gene: TRBV20-1
abundance: .
j_gene: TRBJ2-1
d_gene: TRBD1

CDR3nt: TGTGCCAGCAGTTTCCGTCCGAATGGCAATCAGCCCCAGCATTTT
CDR3aa: CASSFRPNGNQPQHF
v_gene: TRBV12-3/TRBV12-4
abundance: many
j_gene: TRBJ1-5
d_gene: .

CDR3nt: TGTGCCACCAGTGAGTGGGACAGGGCCTATGGCTACACCTTC
CDR3aa: CATSEWDRAYGYTF
v_gene: TRBV24-1
abundance: many
j_gene: TRBJ1-2
d_gene: TRBD1

CDR3nt: TGCGCCAGCAGCCGCGGACAGGGGGCAGGTGAAAAACTGTTTTTT
CDR3aa: CASSRGQGAGEKLFF
v_gene: TRBV4-3
abundance: many
j_gene: TRBJ1-4
d_gene: TRBD1

CDR3nt: TGTGCCAGCAGCCAACGGACTAGCGTCAATGAGCAGTTCTTC
CDR3aa: CASSQRTSVNEQFF
v_gene: TRBV7-3
abundance: many
j_gene: TRBJ2-1
d_gene: TRBD2

CDR3nt: TGTGCCAGCGCTGAAAGGGGGCGCTCAGATACGCAGTATTTT
CDR3aa: CASAERGRSDTQYF
v_gene: TRBV5-4
abundance: many
j_gene: TRBJ2-3
d_gene: TRBD1

CDR3nt: TGTGCCAGCAGCTTAGGGGGAAGGACCGCCTACGAGCAGTACTTC
CDR3aa: CASSLGGRTAYEQYF
v_gene: TRBV11-3
abundance: many
j_gene: TRBJ2-7
d_gene: .

CDR3nt: TGTGCCAGTAGTATGACAGGACATCCGGCCGGGAGAGGCTACAATGAGCAGTTCTTC
CDR3aa: CASSMTGHPAGRGYNEQFF
v_gene: TRBV19
abundance: many
j_gene: TRBJ2-1
d_gene: .